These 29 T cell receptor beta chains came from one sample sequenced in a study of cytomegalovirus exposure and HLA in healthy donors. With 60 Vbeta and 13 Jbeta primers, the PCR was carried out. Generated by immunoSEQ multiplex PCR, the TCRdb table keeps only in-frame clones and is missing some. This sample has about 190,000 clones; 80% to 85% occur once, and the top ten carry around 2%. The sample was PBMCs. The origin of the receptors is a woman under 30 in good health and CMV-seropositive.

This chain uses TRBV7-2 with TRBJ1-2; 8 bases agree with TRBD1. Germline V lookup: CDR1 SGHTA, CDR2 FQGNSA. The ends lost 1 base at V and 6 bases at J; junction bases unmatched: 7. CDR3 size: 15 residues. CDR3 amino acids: CASSLGDRGWDGYTF. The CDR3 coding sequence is TGTGCCAGCAGCTTAGGTGACAGGGGATGGGATGGCTACACCTTC.

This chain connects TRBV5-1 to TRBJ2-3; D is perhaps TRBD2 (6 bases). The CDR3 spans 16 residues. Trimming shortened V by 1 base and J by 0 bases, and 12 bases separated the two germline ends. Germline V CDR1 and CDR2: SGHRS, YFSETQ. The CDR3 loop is CASSLIGDSSTDTQYF. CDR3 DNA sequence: TGCGCCAGCAGCTTGATTGGGGACTCTAGCACAGATACGCAGTATTTT.

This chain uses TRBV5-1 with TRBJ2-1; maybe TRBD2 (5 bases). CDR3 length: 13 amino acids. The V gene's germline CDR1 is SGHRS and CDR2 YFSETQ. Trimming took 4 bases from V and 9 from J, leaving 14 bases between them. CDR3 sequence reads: CASSPRPGVEQFF. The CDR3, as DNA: TGCGCCAGCAGCCCACGGCCCGGGGTTGAGCAGTTCTTC.

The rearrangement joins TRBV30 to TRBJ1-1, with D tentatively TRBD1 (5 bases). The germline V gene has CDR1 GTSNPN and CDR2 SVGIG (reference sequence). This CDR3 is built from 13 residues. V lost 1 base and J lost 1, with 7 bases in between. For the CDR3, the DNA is TGTGCCTGGAGTGCAGGGAAGAACACTGAAGCTTTCTTT. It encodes CAWSAGKNTEAFF.

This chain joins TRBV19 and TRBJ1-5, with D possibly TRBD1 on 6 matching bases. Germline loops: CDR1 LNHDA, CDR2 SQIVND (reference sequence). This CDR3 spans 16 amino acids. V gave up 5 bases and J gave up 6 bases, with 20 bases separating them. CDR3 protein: CASSPHGTSFSQPQHF. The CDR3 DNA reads TGTGCCAGTAGTCCTCACGGGACATCATTTAGTCAGCCCCAGCATTTT.

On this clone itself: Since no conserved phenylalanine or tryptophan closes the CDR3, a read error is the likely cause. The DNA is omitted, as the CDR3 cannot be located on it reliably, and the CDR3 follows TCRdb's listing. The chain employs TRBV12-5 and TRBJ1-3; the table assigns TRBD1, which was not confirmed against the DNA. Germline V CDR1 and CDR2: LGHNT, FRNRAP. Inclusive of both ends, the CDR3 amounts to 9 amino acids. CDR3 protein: CARKQGRLG.

CDR3: CASSGLGGTEAFF. CDR3 nucleotide sequence: TGTGCCAGTAGTGGACTAGGCGGCACTGAAGCTTTCTTT. The genes are TRBV19 and TRBJ1-1; no clear D gene. Germline-derived CDR1 and CDR2 are LNHDA and SQIVND (reference sequence). This CDR3 is built from 13 residues. V was cut by 5 bases and J by 4 bases, with 11 bases left in between.

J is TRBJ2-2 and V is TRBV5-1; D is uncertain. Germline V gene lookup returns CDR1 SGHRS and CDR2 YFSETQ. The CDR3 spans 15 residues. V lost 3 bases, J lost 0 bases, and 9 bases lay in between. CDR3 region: CASSYVQTNTGELFF. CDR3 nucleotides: TGCGCCAGCAGCTACGTTCAGACGAACACCGGGGAGCTGTTTTTT. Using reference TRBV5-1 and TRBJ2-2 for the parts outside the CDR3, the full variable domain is KAGVTQTPRYLIKTRGQQVTLSCSPISGHRSVSWYQQTPGQGLQFLFEYFSETQRNKGNFPGRFSGRQFSNSRSEMNVSTLELGDSALYLCASSYVQTNTGELFFGEGSRLTVL.

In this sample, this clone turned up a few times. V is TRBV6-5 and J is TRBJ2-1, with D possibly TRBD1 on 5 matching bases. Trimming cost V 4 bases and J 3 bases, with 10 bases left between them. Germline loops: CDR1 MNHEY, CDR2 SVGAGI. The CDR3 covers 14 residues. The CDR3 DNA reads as TGTGCCAGCAGTTTAGCCAGGGTCTACAATGAGCAGTTCTTC. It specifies CASSLARVYNEQFF.

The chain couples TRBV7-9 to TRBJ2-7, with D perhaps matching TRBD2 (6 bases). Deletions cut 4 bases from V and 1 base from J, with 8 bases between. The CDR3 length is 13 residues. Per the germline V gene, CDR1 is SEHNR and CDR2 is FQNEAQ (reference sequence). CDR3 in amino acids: CASSWGTSYEQYF. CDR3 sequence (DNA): TGTGCCAGCAGCTGGGGGACTTCCTACGAGCAGTACTTC.

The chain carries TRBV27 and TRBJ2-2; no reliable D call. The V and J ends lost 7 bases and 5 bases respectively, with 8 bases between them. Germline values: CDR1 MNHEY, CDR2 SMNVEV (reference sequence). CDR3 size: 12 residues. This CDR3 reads CASTPGTGELFF. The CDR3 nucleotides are TGTGCCAGCACCCCCGGGACCGGGGAGCTGTTTTTT.

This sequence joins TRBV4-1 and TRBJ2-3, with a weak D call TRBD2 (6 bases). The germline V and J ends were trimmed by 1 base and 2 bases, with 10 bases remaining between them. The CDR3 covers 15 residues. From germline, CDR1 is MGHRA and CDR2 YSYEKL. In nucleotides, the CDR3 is TGCGCCAGCAGCCAAGGGTCGGGGGTCACAGATACGCAGTATTTT. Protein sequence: CASSQGSGVTDTQYF.

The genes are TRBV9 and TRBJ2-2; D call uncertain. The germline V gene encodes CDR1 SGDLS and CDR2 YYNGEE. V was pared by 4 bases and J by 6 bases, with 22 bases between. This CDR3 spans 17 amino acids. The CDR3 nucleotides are TGTGCCAGCAGCCCTAGAGTAGCTCTTTCGGTCCCCGGGGAGCTGTTTTTT. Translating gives CASSPRVALSVPGELFF.

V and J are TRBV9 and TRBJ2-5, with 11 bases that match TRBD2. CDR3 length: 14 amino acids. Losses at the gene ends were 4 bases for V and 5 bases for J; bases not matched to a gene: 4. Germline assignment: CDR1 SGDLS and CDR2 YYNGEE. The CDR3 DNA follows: TGTGCCAGCAGCATTAGCGGGGGGGCGGAGACCCAGTACTTC. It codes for CASSISGGAETQYF.

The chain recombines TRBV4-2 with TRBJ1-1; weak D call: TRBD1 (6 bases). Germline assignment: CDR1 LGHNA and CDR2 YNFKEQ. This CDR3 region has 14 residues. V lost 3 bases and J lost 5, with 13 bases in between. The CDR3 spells CASSQGAGRTEAFF. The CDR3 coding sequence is TGTGCCAGCAGCCAGGGGGCAGGGCGGACTGAAGCTTTCTTT.

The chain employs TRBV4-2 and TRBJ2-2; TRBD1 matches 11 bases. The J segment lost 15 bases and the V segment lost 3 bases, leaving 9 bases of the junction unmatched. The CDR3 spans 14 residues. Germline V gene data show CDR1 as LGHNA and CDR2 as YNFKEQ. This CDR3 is CASSQVDRGPWLFF. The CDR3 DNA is TGTGCCAGCAGCCAGGTGGACAGGGGGCCGTGGTTGTTTTTT.

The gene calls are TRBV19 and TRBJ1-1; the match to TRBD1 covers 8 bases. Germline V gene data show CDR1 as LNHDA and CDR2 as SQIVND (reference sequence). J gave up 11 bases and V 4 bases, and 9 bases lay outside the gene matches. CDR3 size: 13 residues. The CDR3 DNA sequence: TGTGCCAGTAGTACTGACAGGGGAGTAGCGGCTTTCTTT. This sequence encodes CASSTDRGVAAFF. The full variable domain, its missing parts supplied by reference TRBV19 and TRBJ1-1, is DGGITQSPKYLFRKEGQNVTLSCEQNLNHDAMYWYRQDPGQGLRLIYYSQIVNDFQKGDIAEGYSVSREKKESFPLTVTSAQKNPTAFYLCASSTDRGVAAFFGQGTRLTVV.

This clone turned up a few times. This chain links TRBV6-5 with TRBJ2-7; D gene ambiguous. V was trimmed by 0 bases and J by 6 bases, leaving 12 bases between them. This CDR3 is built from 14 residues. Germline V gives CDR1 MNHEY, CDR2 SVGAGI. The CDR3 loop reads CASSYSARSPEQYV. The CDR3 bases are TGTGCCAGCAGTTACTCGGCTAGATCACCCGAGCAGTACGTC.

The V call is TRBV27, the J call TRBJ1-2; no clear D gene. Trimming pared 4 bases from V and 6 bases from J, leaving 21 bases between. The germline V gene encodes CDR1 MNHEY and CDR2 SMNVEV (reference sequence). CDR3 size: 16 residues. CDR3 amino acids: CASSWVSPTKEDGYTF. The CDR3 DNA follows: TGTGCCAGCAGTTGGGTCTCGCCGACGAAGGAGGATGGCTACACCTTC.

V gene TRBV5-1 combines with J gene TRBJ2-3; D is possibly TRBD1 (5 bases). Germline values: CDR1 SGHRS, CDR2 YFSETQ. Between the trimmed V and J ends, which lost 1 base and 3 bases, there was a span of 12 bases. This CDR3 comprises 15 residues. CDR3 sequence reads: CASSLSQGLTDTQYF. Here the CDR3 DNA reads TGCGCCAGCAGCTTGAGTCAGGGTTTGACAGATACGCAGTATTTT. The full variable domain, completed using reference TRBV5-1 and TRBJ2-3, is KAGVTQTPRYLIKTRGQQVTLSCSPISGHRSVSWYQQTPGQGLQFLFEYFSETQRNKGNFPGRFSGRQFSNSRSEMNVSTLELGDSALYLCASSLSQGLTDTQYFGPGTRLTVL.

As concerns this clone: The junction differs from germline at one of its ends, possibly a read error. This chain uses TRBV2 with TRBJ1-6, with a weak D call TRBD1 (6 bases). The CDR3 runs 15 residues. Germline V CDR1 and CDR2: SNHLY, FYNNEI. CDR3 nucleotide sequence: TGTGCCAGCAGTGAAGGAACAGGGCATAACTCACCCCTCCACTTT. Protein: CASSEGTGHNSPLHF.

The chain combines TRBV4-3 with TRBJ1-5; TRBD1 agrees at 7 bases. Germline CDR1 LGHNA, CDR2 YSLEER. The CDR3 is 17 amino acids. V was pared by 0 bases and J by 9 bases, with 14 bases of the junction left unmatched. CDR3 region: CASSQDPGTVGDRPQHF. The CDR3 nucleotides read TGCGCCAGCAGCCAAGACCCCGGGACAGTGGGGGATCGGCCCCAGCATTTT.

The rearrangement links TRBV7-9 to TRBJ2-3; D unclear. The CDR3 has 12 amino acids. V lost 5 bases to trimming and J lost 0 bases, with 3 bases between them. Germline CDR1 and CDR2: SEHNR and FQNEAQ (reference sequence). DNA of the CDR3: TGTGCCAGCAGCCAAAGCACAGATACGCAGTATTTT. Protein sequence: CASSQSTDTQYF.

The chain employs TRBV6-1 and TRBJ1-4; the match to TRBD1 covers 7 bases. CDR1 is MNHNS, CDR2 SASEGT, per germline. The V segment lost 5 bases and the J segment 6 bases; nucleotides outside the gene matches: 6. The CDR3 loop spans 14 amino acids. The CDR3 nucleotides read TGTGCCAGCAGTCGAGGGGGCGCTGATGAAAAACTGTTTTTT. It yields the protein CASSRGGADEKLFF.

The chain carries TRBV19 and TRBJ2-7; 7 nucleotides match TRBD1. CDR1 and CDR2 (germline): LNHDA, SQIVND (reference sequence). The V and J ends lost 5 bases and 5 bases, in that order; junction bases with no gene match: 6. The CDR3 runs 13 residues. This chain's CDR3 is CASSLQGRDEQYF. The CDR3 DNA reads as TGTGCCAGTAGTCTACAGGGGCGAGACGAGCAGTACTTC.

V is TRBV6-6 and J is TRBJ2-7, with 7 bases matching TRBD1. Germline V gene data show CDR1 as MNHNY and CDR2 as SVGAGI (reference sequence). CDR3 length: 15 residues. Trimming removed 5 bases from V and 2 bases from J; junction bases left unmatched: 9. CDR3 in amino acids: CASSDTGQATYEQYV. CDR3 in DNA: TGTGCCAGCAGTGATACTGGACAGGCCACCTACGAGCAGTACGTC.

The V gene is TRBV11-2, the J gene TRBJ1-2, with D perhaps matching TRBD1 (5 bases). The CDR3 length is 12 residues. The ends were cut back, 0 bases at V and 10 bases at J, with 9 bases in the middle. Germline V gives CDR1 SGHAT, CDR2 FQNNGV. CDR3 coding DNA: TGTGCCAGCAGCTTAGATCGGGGGATCTACACCTTC. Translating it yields CASSLDRGIYTF. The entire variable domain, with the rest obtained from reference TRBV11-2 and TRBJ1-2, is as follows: EAGVAQSPRYKIIEKRQSVAFWCNPISGHATLYWYQQILGQGPKLLIQFQNNGVVDDSQLPKDRFSAERLKGVDSTLKIQPAKLEDSAVYLCASSLDRGIYTFGSGTRLTVV.

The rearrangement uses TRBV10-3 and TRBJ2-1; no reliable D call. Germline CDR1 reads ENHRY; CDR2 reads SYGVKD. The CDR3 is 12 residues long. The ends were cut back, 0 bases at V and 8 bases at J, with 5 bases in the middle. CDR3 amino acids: CAISESSDEQFF. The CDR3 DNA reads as TGTGCCATCAGTGAGTCTTCGGATGAGCAGTTCTTC.

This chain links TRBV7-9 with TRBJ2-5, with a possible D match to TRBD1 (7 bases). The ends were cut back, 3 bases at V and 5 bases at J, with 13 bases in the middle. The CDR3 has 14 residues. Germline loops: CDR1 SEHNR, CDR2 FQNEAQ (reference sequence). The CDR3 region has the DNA TGTGCCAGCAGCTTTTCAGGGGGGCGGGAGACCCAGTACTTC. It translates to CASSFSGGRETQYF. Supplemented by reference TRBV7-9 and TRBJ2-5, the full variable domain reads DTGVSQNPRHKITKRGQNVTFRCDPISEHNRLYWYRQTLGQGPEFLTYFQNEAQLEKSRLLSDRFSAERPKGSFSTLEIQRTEQGDSAMYLCASSFSGGRETQYFGPGTRLLVL.